This is a list of T cell receptor beta chains from one sample in a study of regulatory T cells in long-lasting Graves disease. TCRdb reprocessed the multiplex PCR reads via MiXCR and lists one record per CDR3 protein. The sample holds about 210,000 distinct CDR3 sequences; around 19% are singletons and the top ten take roughly 12%. These data were also reused for a study on T cells in Graves' hyperthyroidism and ophthalmopathy.

Sequenced material: peripheral blood mononuclear cells (PBMCs), taken at new diagnosis, from a patient treated with antithyroid drugs. The receptors were sampled from a woman in her 30s with Graves disease. Both conserved end residues are part of each CDR3. The D gene is left open where the match is weak. A clone size is listed for some rows: how often the clone was seen (once, few, many), or a class if it is expanded.

TRBV28,many,TRBJ1-5,NA,CASSPAVGGNQPQHF,TGTGCCAGCAGCCCCGCGGTGGGGGGCAATCAGCCCCAGCATTTT
TRBV2,NA,TRBJ1-5,NA,CASSEQTDKRGNQPQHF,TGTGCCAGCAGTGAGCAGACCGACAAAAGGGGCAATCAGCCCCAGCATTTT
TRBV11-3,many,TRBJ2-2,TRBD1,CASSPGVTGSAPGLFF,TGTGCCAGCAGCCCAGGCGTGACAGGGTCGGCCCCAGGACTGTTTTTT
TRBV7-2,many,TRBJ1-1,TRBD1,CASSTGGGVGTEAFF,TGTGCCAGCAGTACAGGGGGCGGAGTCGGCACTGAAGCTTTCTTT
TRBV29-1,many,TRBJ1-2,NA,CSATQNYGYTF,TGCAGCGCGACGCAAAACTATGGCTACACCTTC
TRBV7-8,many,TRBJ1-3,NA,CASSIGDSSGNTIYF,TGTGCCAGCAGCATAGGGGACTCCTCTGGAAACACCATATATTTT
TRBV28,many,TRBJ2-6,NA,CASSLHSVSGANVLTF,TGTGCCAGCAGTTTACACAGCGTCTCTGGGGCCAACGTCCTGACTTTC
TRBV19,many,TRBJ2-4,NA,CASSIFGYDKNIQYF,TGTGCCAGTAGTATATTCGGGTATGACAAAAACATTCAGTACTTC
TRBV20-1,many,TRBJ1-2,NA,CSAPPEVGYGYTF,TGCAGTGCGCCTCCAGAAGTCGGCTATGGCTACACCTTC
TRBV6-5,many,TRBJ1-1,TRBD1,CASSYSGTGGGNTEAFF,TGTGCCAGCAGTTACTCGGGGACAGGGGGCGGGAACACTGAAGCTTTCTTT
TRBV2,NA,TRBJ1-6,NA,CASSMVPVAYNSPLHF,TGTGCCAGCAGCATGGTCCCCGTCGCGTATAATTCACCCCTCCACTTT
TRBV11-2,NA,TRBJ2-4,NA,CASSLEATRWNIQYF,TGTGCCAGCAGCTTAGAGGCGACACGATGGAACATTCAGTACTTC
TRBV28,NA,TRBJ2-7,TRBD1,CASSLDRGQQYF,TGTGCCAGCAGTCTAGACAGGGGGCAGCAGTACTTC
TRBV9,many,TRBJ2-7,TRBD2,CASSTREAEQYF,TGTGCCAGCAGCACCCGGGAGGCCGAGCAGTACTTC
TRBV2,many,TRBJ1-2,NA,CASSSAGTTNYGYTF,TGTGCCAGCTCGTCGGCAGGAACGACTAACTATGGCTACACCTTC
TRBV3-1,many,TRBJ2-3,TRBD2,CASSPGTSGGRSTDTQYF,TGTGCCAGCAGCCCCGGGACTAGCGGGGGGCGGAGCACAGATACGCAGTATTTT
TRBV2,many,TRBJ2-1,NA,CASKERDIYNEQFF,TGTGCCAGCAAGGAGAGGGACATATACAATGAGCAGTTCTTC
TRBV7-9,many,TRBJ2-5,NA,CASSLDVLGETQYF,TGTGCCAGCAGCTTGGACGTCCTGGGGGAGACCCAGTACTTC
TRBV28,many,TRBJ1-1,TRBD1,CASRPTGGFTEAFF,TGTGCCAGCAGACCGACAGGGGGATTTACTGAAGCTTTCTTT
TRBV28,NA,TRBJ1-2,NA,CAIMREQRGYTF,TGTGCCATTATGAGGGAACAGAGAGGCTACACCTTC
TRBV19,NA,TRBJ2-7,NA,CASSRAPDYEQYF,TGTGCCAGTAGTCGGGCCCCCGACTACGAGCAGTACTTC
TRBV27,many,TRBJ1-2,NA,CASSFPGSSHRTF,TGTGCCAGCAGTTTCCCCGGGTCTTCCCATAGAACCTTC
TRBV2,many,TRBJ1-1,NA,CASSDPGAGAFF,TGTGCCAGCAGTGATCCGGGGGCCGGGGCTTTCTTT
TRBV11-2,many,TRBJ1-4,NA,CASRRIGGANEKLFF,TGTGCCAGCAGGAGGATAGGGGGAGCTAATGAAAAACTGTTTTTT